This is a list of T cell receptor beta chains from one sample in a study of technical replicates of blood from several donors. Method: immunoSEQ multiplex PCR; TCRdb's copy keeps in-frame clones and lacks some. Of roughly 80,000 clones listed, 85% to 95% are singletons. Sequences were obtained from T cells isolated from PBMCs. Receptors originate from a human donor in good health. Both conserved end residues are part of each CDR3. The D gene is left open where the match is weak. The size entry is marked missing in some rows and otherwise reads once, few, many or a size class.

TRBJ2-1,TRBV15,NA,NA,CATSRDLRNEQFF,TGTGCCACCAGCAGAGATCTCCGCAATGAGCAGTTCTTC
TRBJ2-1,TRBV12-2,NA,NA,CASRPGQSYRYNEQFF,TGTGCAAGTCGCCCGGGACAGAGCTACAGATACAATGAGCAGTTCTTC
TRBJ2-3,TRBV9,TRBD2,NA,CASSVAETSGREGSTDTQYF,TGTGCCAGCAGCGTAGCTGAGACTAGCGGGAGAGAGGGGAGCACAGATACGCAGTATTTT
TRBJ1-1,TRBV5-6,NA,NA,CASSGWDSMNTEAFF,TGTGCCAGCAGCGGCTGGGACTCCATGAACACTGAAGCTTTCTTT
TRBJ2-1,TRBV2,NA,NA,CASRERELSNEQFF,TGTGCCAGCAGGGAGAGGGAGCTTAGCAATGAGCAGTTCTTC
TRBJ1-2,TRBV5-5,NA,NA,CASSLGGILNYGYTF,TGTGCCAGCAGCTTGGGAGGGATCCTAAACTATGGCTACACCTTC
TRBJ2-3,TRBV28,NA,NA,CASSPRSHSGPPTDTQYF,TGTGCCAGCAGCCCCCGGTCACATTCAGGGCCCCCCACAGATACGCAGTATTTT
TRBJ2-5,TRBV5-1,TRBD2,NA,CASSVLTSGPQETQYF,TGCGCCAGCAGCGTATTGACTAGCGGGCCCCAAGAGACCCAGTACTTC
TRBJ2-7,TRBV11-2,NA,few,CASRAYGQHYEQYF,TGTGCCAGCAGGGCATACGGACAGCACTACGAGCAGTACTTC
TRBJ2-1,TRBV6-1,NA,NA,CASTWVGDEQFF,TGTGCCAGCACCTGGGTAGGAGACGAGCAGTTCTTC
TRBJ2-1,TRBV7-6,NA,NA,CASSLEIADRQFF,TGTGCCAGCAGCTTGGAGATAGCGGATAGACAGTTCTTC
TRBJ2-5,TRBV6-5,NA,NA,CASSNSVGVKETQYF,TGTGCCAGCAGTAATTCGGTGGGAGTCAAAGAGACCCAGTACTTC
TRBJ2-7,TRBV7-2,TRBD1,NA,CASSRTGESHEQYF,TGTGCCAGCAGCCGGACAGGGGAATCCCACGAGCAGTACTTC
TRBJ1-3,TRBV11-3,TRBD1,NA,CASSPYDRVSGNTIYF,TGTGCCAGCAGCCCGTACGACAGGGTCTCTGGAAACACCATATATTTT
TRBJ2-7,TRBV7-9,NA,NA,CASSQPTGYEQYF,TGTGCCAGCAGCCAGCCGACAGGCTACGAGCAGTACTTC
TRBJ1-2,TRBV11-2,NA,NA,CASSDTLPDGYTF,TGTGCCAGCAGCGATACCCTCCCGGATGGCTACACCTTC
TRBJ2-1,TRBV5-4,TRBD2,NA,CASSLLQFGKRLAGYNEQFF,TGTGCCAGCAGCTTGCTCCAGTTTGGAAAACGGCTAGCGGGCTACAATGAGCAGTTCTTC
TRBJ1-5,TRBV2,TRBD1,NA,CASSVSGTGVRQPQHF,TGTGCCAGCAGTGTTTCCGGGACAGGGGTACGTCAGCCCCAGCATTTT
TRBJ2-7,TRBV18,NA,NA,CASSVQGGRWDEQYF,TGTGCCAGCTCAGTTCAAGGGGGAAGATGGGACGAGCAGTACTTC
TRBJ2-7,TRBV5-1,NA,NA,CASQGSYEQYF,TGCGCCAGCCAGGGGTCCTACGAGCAGTACTTC
TRBJ1-2,TRBV28,TRBD1,NA,CASSPGQNGYTF,TGTGCCAGCAGCCCGGGACAGAATGGCTACACCTTC
TRBJ2-2,TRBV9,TRBD1,NA,CASSDSAWTGGNTGELFF,TGTGCCAGCAGCGACTCCGCTTGGACAGGGGGTAACACCGGGGAGCTGTTTTTT
TRBJ2-7,TRBV9,NA,NA,CASSVGDISYEQYF,TGTGCCAGCAGCGTAGGGGACATCTCCTACGAGCAGTACTTC
TRBJ2-5,TRBV2,TRBD1,NA,CASWTGASETQYF,TGTGCCAGTTGGACAGGGGCGTCAGAGACCCAGTACTTC
TRBJ2-3,TRBV10-1,NA,NA,CASSFVRGTDTQYF,TGCGCCAGCAGTTTCGTCAGGGGTACAGATACGCAGTATTTT
TRBJ2-7,TRBV15,NA,few,CATSPRSFYEQYF,TGTGCCACCAGTCCTAGATCCTTCTACGAGCAGTACTTC
TRBJ1-1,TRBV6-1,NA,NA,CASSDSFGFNTEAFF,TGTGCCAGCAGTGACTCGTTTGGCTTTAACACTGAAGCTTTCTTT
TRBJ2-3,TRBV5-1,NA,NA,CASSLAWTENKGTQYF,TGCGCCAGCAGCTTGGCGTGGACTGAGAATAAAGGTACGCAGTATTTT
TRBJ2-1,TRBV6-6,TRBD2,NA,CASLREGTYNEQFF,TGTGCCAGCCTGCGGGAGGGAACCTACAATGAGCAGTTCTTC
TRBJ2-2,TRBV5-1,TRBD2,NA,CASSLRTSGNRDTGELFF,TGCGCCAGCAGCTTGAGGACTAGCGGGAATCGGGACACCGGGGAGCTGTTTTTT
TRBJ1-2,TRBV2,NA,NA,CASRYRDGYTF,TGTGCCAGCAGATACAGGGACGGCTACACCTTC
TRBJ2-3,TRBV27,NA,NA,CASSLTFSLTDTQYF,TGTGCCAGCAGCCTGACTTTTTCCCTCACAGATACGCAGTATTTT
TRBJ2-7,TRBV19,NA,NA,CASSIGGSYEQYF,TGTGCCAGTAGTATAGGAGGCTCCTACGAGCAGTACTTC
TRBJ1-1,TRBV15,TRBD1,few,CATSRPDRVDTEAFF,TGTGCCACCAGCCGCCCTGACAGGGTCGACACTGAAGCTTTCTTT
TRBJ2-4,TRBV5-1,NA,NA,CASSLGEPAKNIQYF,TGCGCCAGCAGCTTGGGGGAGCCGGCCAAAAACATTCAGTACTTC
TRBJ2-3,TRBV7-6,TRBD1,NA,CASRRYTGGTDTQYF,TGTGCCAGCAGACGTTATACAGGGGGCACAGATACGCAGTATTTT
TRBJ1-4,TRBV7-9,NA,NA,CASSLVGEKLFF,TGTGCCAGCAGCTTAGTCGGGGAAAAACTGTTTTTT
TRBJ2-1,TRBV6-6,NA,NA,CASSYTLTGLSNEQFF,TGTGCCAGCAGTTACACCCTCACGGGTTTATCGAATGAGCAGTTCTTC
TRBJ2-1,TRBV2,TRBD2,NA,CASSEAGGRVTNEQFF,TGTGCCAGCAGTGAAGCGGGAGGGAGGGTTACCAATGAGCAGTTCTTC
TRBJ2-3,TRBV7-6,NA,NA,CASSSRQSRRGDTQYF,TGTGCCAGCAGCTCTCGACAGTCCCGGAGGGGAGATACGCAGTATTTT
TRBJ1-1,TRBV5-1,NA,NA,CASSAETGSNTEAFF,TGCGCCAGCAGCGCTGAGACAGGCTCGAACACTGAAGCTTTCTTT
TRBJ1-6,TRBV7-9,NA,NA,CASSSGTIVGNSPLHF,TGTGCCAGCAGCTCCGGGACAATAGTCGGTAATTCACCCCTCCACTTT
TRBJ2-5,TRBV7-6,NA,NA,CASSLVASGGPNTQETQYF,TGTGCCAGCAGCTTAGTCGCCTCAGGGGGGCCCAACACCCAAGAGACCCAGTACTTC
TRBJ1-1,TRBV2,TRBD1,few,CASSLDRGNTEAFF,TGTGCCAGCAGTCTTGACAGGGGGAACACTGAAGCTTTCTTT
TRBJ1-3,TRBV5-1,TRBD1,NA,CASSQGVSGNTIYF,TGCGCCAGCAGTCAGGGGGTCTCTGGAAACACCATATATTTT
TRBJ2-2,TRBV13,NA,NA,CASSSLTRPTGELFF,TGTGCCAGCAGCTCTCTGACTAGACCCACCGGGGAGCTGTTTTTT
TRBJ1-4,TRBV5-6,NA,NA,CASSLALDSVGEKLFF,TGTGCCAGCAGCTTGGCCCTAGACAGCGTCGGTGAAAAACTGTTTTTT
TRBJ1-2,TRBV28,NA,NA,CASNTPGQIFGYTF,TGTGCCAGCAATACCCCGGGACAAATTTTCGGCTACACCTTC
TRBJ1-3,TRBV5-1,NA,NA,CASSSPQGNTIYF,TGCGCCAGCAGCTCCCCTCAGGGAAACACCATATATTTT
TRBJ2-2,TRBV6-5,NA,NA,CASSYTVFAGELFF,TGTGCCAGCAGTTACACAGTTTTCGCCGGGGAGCTGTTTTTT
TRBJ2-1,TRBV28,TRBD2,NA,CASSPAGGSYNEQFF,TGTGCCAGCAGTCCTGCGGGAGGGTCCTACAATGAGCAGTTCTTC
TRBJ1-4,TRBV18,NA,NA,CASSHIESEGRETNEKLFF,TGTGCCAGCTCACACATAGAGTCGGAGGGGCGAGAGACTAATGAAAAACTGTTTTTT
TRBJ1-4,TRBV7-6,NA,NA,CASSSRAGGVEKLFF,TGTGCCAGCAGCTCTCGGGCGGGGGGCGTTGAAAAACTGTTTTTT
TRBJ2-1,TRBV5-1,TRBD2,NA,CASSPGLAGVSVLFF,TGCGCCAGCAGTCCGGGACTAGCGGGAGTTTCAGTTTTGTTCTTC
TRBJ1-2,TRBV4-1,TRBD1,NA,CASSQVVPGTGGDGYTF,TGCGCCAGCAGCCAAGTGGTCCCCGGGACAGGGGGCGATGGCTACACCTTC
TRBJ1-2,TRBV7-9,NA,NA,CASSPAGGSIGYTF,TGTGCCAGCAGCCCAGCCGGGGGTTCCATTGGCTACACCTTC
TRBJ2-1,TRBV7-3,TRBD2,NA,CASSDSGGATEQFF,TGTGCCAGCAGCGATAGCGGGGGGGCTACTGAGCAGTTCTTC
TRBJ2-7,TRBV6-1,TRBD1,NA,CASRSLGQGSYEQYF,TGTGCCAGCAGGTCTTTGGGACAGGGCTCCTACGAGCAGTACTTC